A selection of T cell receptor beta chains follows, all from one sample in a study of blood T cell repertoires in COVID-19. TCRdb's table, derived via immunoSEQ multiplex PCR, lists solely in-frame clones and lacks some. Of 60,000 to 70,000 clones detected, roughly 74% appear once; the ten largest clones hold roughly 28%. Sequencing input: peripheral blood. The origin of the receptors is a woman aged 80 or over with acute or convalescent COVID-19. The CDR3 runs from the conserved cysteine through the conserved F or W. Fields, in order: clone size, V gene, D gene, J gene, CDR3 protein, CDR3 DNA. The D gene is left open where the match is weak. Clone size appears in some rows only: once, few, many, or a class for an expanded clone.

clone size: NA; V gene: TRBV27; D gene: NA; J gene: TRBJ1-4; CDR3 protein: CASASDRLGEKLFF; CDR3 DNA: TGTGCCAGCGCCTCGGACAGACTCGGGGAAAAACTGTTTTTT
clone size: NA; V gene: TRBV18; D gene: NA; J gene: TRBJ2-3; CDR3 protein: CASSPNQATARDTQYF; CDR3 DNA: TGTGCCAGCTCACCAAACCAAGCGACAGCAAGGGATACGCAGTATTTT
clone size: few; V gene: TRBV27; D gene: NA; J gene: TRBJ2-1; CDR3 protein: CASSFSAGVALEQFF; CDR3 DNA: TGTGCCAGCAGTTTTTCGGCAGGGGTGGCCCTTGAGCAGTTCTTC
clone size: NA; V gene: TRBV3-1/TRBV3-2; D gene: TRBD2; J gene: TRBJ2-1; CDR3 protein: CASSQTAGLGIHEQFF; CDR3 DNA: TGTGCCAGCAGCCAAACCGCGGGACTAGGTATCCATGAGCAGTTCTTC
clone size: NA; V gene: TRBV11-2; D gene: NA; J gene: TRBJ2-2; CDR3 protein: CASSLVVRTGELFF; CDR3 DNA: TGTGCCAGCAGCTTAGTAGTACGGACCGGGGAGCTGTTTTTT
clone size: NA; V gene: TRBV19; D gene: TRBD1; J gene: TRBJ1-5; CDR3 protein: CASSIVKGAQPQHF; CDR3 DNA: TGTGCCAGTAGTATCGTGAAGGGGGCTCAGCCCCAGCATTTT
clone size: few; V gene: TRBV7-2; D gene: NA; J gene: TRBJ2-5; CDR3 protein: CASSLGSGVETQYF; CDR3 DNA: TGTGCCAGCAGCTTGGGCTCAGGGGTGGAGACCCAGTACTTC
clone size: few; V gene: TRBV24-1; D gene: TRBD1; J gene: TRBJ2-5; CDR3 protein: CATSDQTGTGETQYF; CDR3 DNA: TGTGCCACCAGTGACCAGACAGGGACAGGAGAGACCCAGTACTTC
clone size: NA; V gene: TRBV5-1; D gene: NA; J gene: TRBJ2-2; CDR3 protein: CASSLARGASRAGGLTNTGELFF; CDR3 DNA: TGCGCCAGCAGCTTGGCCAGGGGGGCAAGTAGGGCGGGAGGTCTGACGAACACCGGGGAGCTGTTTTTT
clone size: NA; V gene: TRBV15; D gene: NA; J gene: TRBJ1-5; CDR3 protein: CATSPGGGEAQPQHF; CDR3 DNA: TGTGCCACCTCCCCGGGGGGGGGCGAGGCTCAGCCCCAGCATTTT
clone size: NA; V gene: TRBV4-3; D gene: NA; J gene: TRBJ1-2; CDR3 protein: CASSQDRGSPTNYGYTF; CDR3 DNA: TGCGCCAGCAGCCAAGATAGAGGGAGTCCCACTAACTATGGCTACACCTTC
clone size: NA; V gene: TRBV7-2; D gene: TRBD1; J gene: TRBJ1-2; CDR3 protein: CASSYRGANGYTF; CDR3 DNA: TGTGCCAGCAGCTACAGGGGGGCAAATGGCTACACCTTC
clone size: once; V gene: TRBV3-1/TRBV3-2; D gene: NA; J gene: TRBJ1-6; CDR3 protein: CASSPLQNSPLHF; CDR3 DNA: TGTGCCAGCAGCCCCCTACAGAATTCACCCCTCCACTTT
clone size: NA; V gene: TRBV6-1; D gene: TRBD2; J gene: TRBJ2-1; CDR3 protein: CASSEMSGRRYNEQFF; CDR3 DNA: TGTGCCAGCAGTGAAATGAGCGGGAGGCGCTACAATGAGCAGTTCTTC
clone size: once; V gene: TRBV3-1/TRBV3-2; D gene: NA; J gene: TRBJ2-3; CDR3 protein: CASSRRTPGTDTQYF; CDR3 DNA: TGTGCCAGCAGCCGTAGGACACCGGGCACAGATACGCAGTATTTT
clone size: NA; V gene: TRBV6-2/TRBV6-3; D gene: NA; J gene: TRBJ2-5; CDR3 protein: CASSPRSQGETQYF; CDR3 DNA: TGTGCCAGCAGTCCAAGGAGCCAAGGAGAGACCCAGTACTTC
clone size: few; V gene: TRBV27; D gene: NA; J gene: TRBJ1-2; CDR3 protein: CASSALGSYTF; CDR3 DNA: TGTGCCAGCAGTGCCCTAGGTAGCTACACCTTC
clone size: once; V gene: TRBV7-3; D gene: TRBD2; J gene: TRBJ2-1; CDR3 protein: CASSLELAGFNEQFF; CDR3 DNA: TGTGCCAGCAGCTTAGAATTAGCGGGATTTAATGAGCAGTTCTTC
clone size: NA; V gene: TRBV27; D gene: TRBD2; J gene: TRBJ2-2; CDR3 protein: CASSLRMASGRPATGELFF; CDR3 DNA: TGTGCCAGCAGTTTAAGGATGGCTAGCGGGAGACCAGCCACCGGGGAGCTGTTTTTT
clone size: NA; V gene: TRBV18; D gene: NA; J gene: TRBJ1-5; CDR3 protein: CASSLTGGDNQPQHF; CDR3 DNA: TGTGCCAGCTCACTAACGGGGGGGGACAATCAGCCCCAGCATTTT
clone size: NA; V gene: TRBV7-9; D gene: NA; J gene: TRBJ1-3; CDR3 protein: CASSLRSTDSGNTIYF; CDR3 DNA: TGTGCCAGCAGCCTACGCTCGACAGACTCTGGAAACACCATATATTTT
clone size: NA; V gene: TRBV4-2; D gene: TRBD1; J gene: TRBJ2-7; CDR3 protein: CASSQEYRGYEQYF; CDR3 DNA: TGTGCCAGCAGCCAGGAATACAGGGGCTACGAGCAGTACTTC
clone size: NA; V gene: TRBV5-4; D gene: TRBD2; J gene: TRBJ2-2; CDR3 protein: CASSPGGPGGPTGELFF; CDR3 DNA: TGTGCCAGCAGCCCGGGGGGTCCGGGAGGGCCCACCGGGGAGCTGTTTTTT
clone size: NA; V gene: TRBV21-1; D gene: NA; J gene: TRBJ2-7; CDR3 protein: CASSKSGTQAYEQYF; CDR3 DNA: TGTGCCAGCAGCAAATCTGGCACACAAGCCTACGAGCAGTACTTC
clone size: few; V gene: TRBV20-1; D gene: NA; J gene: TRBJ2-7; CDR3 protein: CSASRVGGEQYF; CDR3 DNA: TGCAGTGCTAGTAGAGTTGGCGGTGAGCAGTACTTC
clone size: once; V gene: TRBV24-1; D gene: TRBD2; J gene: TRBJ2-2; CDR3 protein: CATSDRPRMTSRGGELFF; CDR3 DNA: TGTGCCACCAGTGACCGACCTCGGATGACTAGCCGGGGAGGGGAGCTGTTTTTT
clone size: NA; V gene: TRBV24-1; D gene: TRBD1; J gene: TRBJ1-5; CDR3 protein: CATSDSRRGQGSVGNQPQHF; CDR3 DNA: TGTGCCACCAGTGATTCCAGAAGGGGACAGGGGTCCGTAGGCAATCAGCCCCAGCATTTT
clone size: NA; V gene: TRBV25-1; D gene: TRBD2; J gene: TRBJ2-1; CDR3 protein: CASSGGLAGGLGDEQFF; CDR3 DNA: TGTGCCAGCAGTGGCGGACTAGCGGGCGGACTCGGGGATGAGCAGTTCTTC
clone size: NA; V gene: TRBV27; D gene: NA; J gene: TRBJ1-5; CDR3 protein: CASSRRGGNQPQHF; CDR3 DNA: TGTGCCAGCAGTCGCAGGGGCGGCAATCAGCCCCAGCATTTT
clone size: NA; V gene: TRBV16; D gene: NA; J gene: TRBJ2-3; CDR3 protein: CASSRPEEGARDTQYF; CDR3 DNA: TGTGCCAGCAGCCGTCCAGAGGAGGGGGCGCGCGATACGCAGTATTTT
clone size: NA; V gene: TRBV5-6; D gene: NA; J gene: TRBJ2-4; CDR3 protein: CASNPTTGNIQYF; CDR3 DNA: TGTGCCAGCAACCCAACCACGGGTAACATTCAGTACTTC
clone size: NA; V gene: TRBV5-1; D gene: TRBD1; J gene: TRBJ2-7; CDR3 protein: CASSAQDRGSYEQYF; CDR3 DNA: TGCGCCAGCAGCGCGCAGGACAGGGGTTCCTACGAGCAGTACTTC
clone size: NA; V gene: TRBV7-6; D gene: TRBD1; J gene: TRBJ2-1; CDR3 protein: CASSLGTGDFNEQFF; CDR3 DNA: TGTGCCAGCAGCTTGGGGACAGGGGATTTCAATGAGCAGTTCTTC
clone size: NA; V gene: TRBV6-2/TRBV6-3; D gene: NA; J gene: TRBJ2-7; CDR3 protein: CASSYPRTPDSSYEQYF; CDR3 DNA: TGTGCCAGCAGTTACCCACGGACCCCGGACAGCTCCTACGAGCAGTACTTC
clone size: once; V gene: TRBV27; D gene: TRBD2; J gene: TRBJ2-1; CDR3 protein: CASRSPSGSYNEQFF; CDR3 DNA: TGTGCCAGCAGATCCCCTAGCGGGAGCTACAATGAGCAGTTCTTC
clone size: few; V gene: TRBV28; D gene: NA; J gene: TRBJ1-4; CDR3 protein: CASRRQVATNEKLFF; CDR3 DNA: TGTGCCAGCAGGCGACAGGTTGCAACTAATGAAAAACTGTTTTTT
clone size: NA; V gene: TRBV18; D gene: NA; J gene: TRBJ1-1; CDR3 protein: CASSPTLQRINTEAFF; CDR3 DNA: TGTGCCAGCTCACCAACCCTACAGAGAATCAACACTGAAGCTTTCTTT
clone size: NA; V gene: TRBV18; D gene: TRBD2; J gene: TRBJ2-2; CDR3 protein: CASSSTTGTSGTAGELFF; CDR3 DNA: TGTGCCAGCTCATCGACAACCGGGACTAGCGGGACCGCCGGGGAGCTGTTTTTT
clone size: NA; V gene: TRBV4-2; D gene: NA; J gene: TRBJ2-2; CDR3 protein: CASSRDPAVSGTGELFF; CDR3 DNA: TGTGCCAGCAGCCGAGACCCGGCGGTCAGTGGAACCGGGGAGCTGTTTTTT
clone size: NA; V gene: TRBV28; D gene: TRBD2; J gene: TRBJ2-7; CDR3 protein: CASRSRLAGGNRGYEQYF; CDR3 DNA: TGTGCCAGCAGGTCGCGACTAGCGGGAGGAAATAGAGGTTACGAGCAGTACTTC
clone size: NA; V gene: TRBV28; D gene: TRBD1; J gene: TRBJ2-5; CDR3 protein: CASKRGRKTQYF; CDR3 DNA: TGTGCCAGCAAGAGGGGGCGAAAGACCCAGTACTTC
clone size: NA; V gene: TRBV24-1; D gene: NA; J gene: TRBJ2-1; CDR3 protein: CATSAPGVFRDNEQFF; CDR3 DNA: TGTGCCACCAGTGCCCCCGGGGTGTTTAGGGACAATGAGCAGTTCTTC
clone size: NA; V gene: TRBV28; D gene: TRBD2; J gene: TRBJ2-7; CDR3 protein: CASSRATSGFTYEQYF; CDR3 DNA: TGTGCCAGCAGTCGAGCGACTAGCGGATTTACTTACGAGCAGTACTTC
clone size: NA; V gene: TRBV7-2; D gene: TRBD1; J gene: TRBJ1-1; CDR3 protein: CASSLVASGGYTEAFF; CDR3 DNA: TGTGCCAGCAGCTTAGTAGCCTCAGGGGGTTACACTGAAGCTTTCTTT
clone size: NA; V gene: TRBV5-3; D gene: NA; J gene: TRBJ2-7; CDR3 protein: CARNETRAYEQYF; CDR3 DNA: TGTGCCAGAAACGAGACTCGGGCCTACGAGCAGTACTTC
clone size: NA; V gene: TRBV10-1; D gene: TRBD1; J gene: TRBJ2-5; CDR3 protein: CASSESGDRVYQETQYF; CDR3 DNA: TGCGCCAGCAGTGAGTCGGGGGACAGGGTGTACCAAGAGACCCAGTACTTC
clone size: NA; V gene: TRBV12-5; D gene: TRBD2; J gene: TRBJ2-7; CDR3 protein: CASSRTSGYEQYF; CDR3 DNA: TGTGCTAGTTCCCGGACTAGCGGATACGAGCAGTACTTC
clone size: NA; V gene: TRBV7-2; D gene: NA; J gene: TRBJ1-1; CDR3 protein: CASSLNVVAFF; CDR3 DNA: TGTGCCAGCAGCTTAAATGTAGTAGCTTTCTTT
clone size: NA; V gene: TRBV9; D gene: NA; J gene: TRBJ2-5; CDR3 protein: CASSVVQGGPQYF; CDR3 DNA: TGTGCCAGCAGCGTAGTCCAAGGGGGTCCCCAGTACTTC
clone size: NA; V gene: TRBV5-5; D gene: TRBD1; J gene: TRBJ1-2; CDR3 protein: CASSFPQGEGYGYTF; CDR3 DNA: TGTGCCAGCAGCTTCCCACAGGGGGAAGGCTATGGCTACACCTTC
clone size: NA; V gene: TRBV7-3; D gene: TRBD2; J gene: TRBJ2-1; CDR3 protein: CASSSSGGDYNEQFF; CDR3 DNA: TGTGCCAGCAGCTCAAGCGGGGGCGACTACAATGAGCAGTTCTTC
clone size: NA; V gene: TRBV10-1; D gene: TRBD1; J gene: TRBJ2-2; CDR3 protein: CASSEAGGLKFTGELFF; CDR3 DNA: TGCGCCAGCAGTGAGGCAGGGGGCCTAAAGTTTACCGGGGAGCTGTTTTTT
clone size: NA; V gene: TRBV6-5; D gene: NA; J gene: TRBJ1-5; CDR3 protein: CASTRQIAMPQHF; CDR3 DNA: TGTGCCAGCACACGGCAGATAGCTATGCCCCAGCATTTT
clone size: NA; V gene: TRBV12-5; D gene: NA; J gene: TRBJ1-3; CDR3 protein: CASGLVIGESWVGNTIYF; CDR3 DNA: TGTGCTAGTGGTTTGGTAATAGGGGAATCGTGGGTTGGAAACACCATATATTTT
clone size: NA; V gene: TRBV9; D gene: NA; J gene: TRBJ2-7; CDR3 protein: CASSFKAGDDPREQYF; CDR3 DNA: TGTGCCAGCAGCTTCAAAGCAGGGGACGATCCGAGAGAGCAGTACTTC
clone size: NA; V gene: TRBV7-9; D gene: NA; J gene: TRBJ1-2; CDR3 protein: CASSLAVQRGYTF; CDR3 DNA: TGTGCCAGCAGCTTAGCCGTACAGAGAGGCTACACCTTC